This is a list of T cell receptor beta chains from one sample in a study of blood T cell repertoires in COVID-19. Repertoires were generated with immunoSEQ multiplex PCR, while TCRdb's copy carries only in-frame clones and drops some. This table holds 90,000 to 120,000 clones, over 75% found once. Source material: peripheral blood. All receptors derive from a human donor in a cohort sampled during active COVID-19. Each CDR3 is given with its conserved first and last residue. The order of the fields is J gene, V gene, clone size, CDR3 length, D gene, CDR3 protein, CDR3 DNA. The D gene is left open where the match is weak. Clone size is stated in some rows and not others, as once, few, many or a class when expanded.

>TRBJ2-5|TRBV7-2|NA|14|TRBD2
CASSLGLATETQYF
TGTGCCAGCAGCCTGGGACTAGCGACGGAGACCCAGTACTTC
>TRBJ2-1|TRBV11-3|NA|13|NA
CASSLGRYNEQFF
TGTGCCAGCAGCTTAGGGAGATACAATGAGCAGTTCTTC
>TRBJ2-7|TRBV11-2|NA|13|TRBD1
CASSSKLTGIQYF
TGTGCCAGCAGCTCAAAGTTGACAGGGATCCAGTACTTC
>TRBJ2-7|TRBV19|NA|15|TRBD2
CASSPSSGISYEQYF
TGTGCCAGTAGTCCTTCTAGCGGGATCTCCTACGAGCAGTACTTC
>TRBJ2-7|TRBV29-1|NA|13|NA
CSVEGQGLGEQYF
TGCAGCGTTGAAGGGCAGGGCCTAGGGGAGCAGTACTTC
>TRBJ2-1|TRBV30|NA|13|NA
CASFVHKYNEQFF
TGTGCCTCGTTCGTCCACAAATACAATGAGCAGTTCTTC
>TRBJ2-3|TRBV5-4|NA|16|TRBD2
CASSGGSGGDTDTQYF
TGTGCCAGCAGCGGGGGTAGCGGGGGAGACACAGATACGCAGTATTTT
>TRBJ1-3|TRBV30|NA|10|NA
CASSGNTIYF
TGTGCTTCCAGTGGAAACACCATATATTTT
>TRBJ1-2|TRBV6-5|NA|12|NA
CASSLDSYGYTF
TGTGCCAGCAGTTTGGACAGCTATGGCTACACCTTC
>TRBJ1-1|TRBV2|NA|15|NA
CATKAGNEGSAEAFF
TGTGCCACCAAAGCAGGGAACGAAGGAAGCGCTGAAGCTTTCTTT
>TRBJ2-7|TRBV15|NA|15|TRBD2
CATSRSGASSYEQYF
TGTGCCACCAGCCGTAGCGGGGCTAGCTCCTACGAGCAGTACTTC
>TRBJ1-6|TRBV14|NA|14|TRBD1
CASGHGQGGSPLHF
TGTGCCAGCGGCCATGGACAGGGGGGTTCACCCCTCCACTTT
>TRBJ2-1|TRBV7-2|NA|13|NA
CASSTDTYNEQFF
TGTGCCAGCAGCACAGACACCTACAATGAGCAGTTCTTC
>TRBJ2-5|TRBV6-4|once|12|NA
CATRQGKETQYF
TGTGCCACTCGACAAGGCAAAGAGACCCAGTACTTC
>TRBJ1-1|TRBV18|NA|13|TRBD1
CASSYTGGTEAFF
TGTGCCAGCTCATACACAGGGGGCACTGAAGCTTTCTTT
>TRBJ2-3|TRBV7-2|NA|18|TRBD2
CASSASPLGSGRQDTQYF
TGTGCCAGCAGCGCAAGCCCTCTCGGGAGCGGGAGGCAGGATACGCAGTATTTT
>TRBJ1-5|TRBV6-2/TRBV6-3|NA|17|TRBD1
CASSFPGLDRAYQPQHF
TGTGCCAGCAGTTTCCCAGGATTGGACAGGGCTTATCAGCCCCAGCATTTT
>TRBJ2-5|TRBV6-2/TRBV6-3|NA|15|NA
CASSYVAGFQETQYF
TGTGCCAGCAGTTACGTCGCAGGCTTCCAAGAGACCCAGTACTTC
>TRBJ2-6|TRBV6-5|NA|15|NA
CASSYWGTGANVLTF
TGTGCCAGCAGTTACTGGGGCACTGGGGCCAACGTCCTGACTTTC
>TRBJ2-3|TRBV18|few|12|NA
CASSAGTDTQYF
TGTGCCAGCTCAGCGGGCACAGATACGCAGTATTTT
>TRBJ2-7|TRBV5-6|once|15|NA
CASSLGSASSYEQYF
TGTGCCAGCAGCTTGGGAAGTGCCAGCTCCTACGAGCAGTACTTC
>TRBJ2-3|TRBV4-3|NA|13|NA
CASSQAQSDTQYF
TGCGCCAGCAGCCAAGCACAGTCAGATACGCAGTATTTT
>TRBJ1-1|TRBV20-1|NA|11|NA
CSAGLPPEAFF
TGCAGTGCTGGGCTACCCCCTGAGGCTTTCTTT
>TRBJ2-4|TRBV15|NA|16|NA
CATSRDEGVGVNIQYF
TGTGCCACCAGCAGAGATGAAGGCGTAGGGGTAAACATTCAGTACTTC
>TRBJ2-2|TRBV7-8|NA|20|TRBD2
CASSFWIGTSGGANTGELFF
TGTGCCAGCAGCTTTTGGATCGGGACTAGCGGGGGAGCAAACACCGGGGAGCTGTTTTTT
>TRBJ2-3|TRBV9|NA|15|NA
CASSPSLGSPDTQYF
TGTGCCAGCAGCCCCTCCCTAGGGAGCCCAGATACGCAGTATTTT
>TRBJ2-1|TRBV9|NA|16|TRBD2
CASSGDGGGGRDEQFF
TGTGCCAGCAGCGGGGACGGCGGCGGGGGGAGGGATGAGCAGTTCTTC
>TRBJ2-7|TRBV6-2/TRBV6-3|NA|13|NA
CASSYWQNYEQYF
TGTGCCAGCAGTTACTGGCAGAACTACGAGCAGTACTTC
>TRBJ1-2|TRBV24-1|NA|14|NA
CATRQGSAGGGYTF
TGTGCCACCAGACAGGGAAGCGCGGGGGGAGGCTACACCTTC
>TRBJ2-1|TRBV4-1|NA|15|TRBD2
CASSQKAGVYNEQFF
TGCGCCAGCAGCCAAAAAGCGGGGGTCTACAATGAGCAGTTCTTC
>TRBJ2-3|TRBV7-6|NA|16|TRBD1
CASSLAGTGGADTQYF
TGTGCCAGCAGCTTAGCAGGGACAGGGGGCGCAGATACGCAGTATTTT
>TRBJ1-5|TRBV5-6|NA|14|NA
CASSGGASGQPQHF
TGTGCCAGCAGCGGGGGGGCTTCAGGTCAGCCCCAGCATTTT
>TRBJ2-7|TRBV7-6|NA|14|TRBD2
CASSSLAGVDEQYF
TGTGCCAGCAGCTCACTAGCGGGAGTGGACGAGCAGTACTTC
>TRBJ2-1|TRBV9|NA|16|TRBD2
CASSASGAISYNEQFF
TGTGCCAGCAGCGCTAGCGGGGCCATCTCCTACAATGAGCAGTTCTTC
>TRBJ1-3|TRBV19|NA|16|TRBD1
CASSIGQGSSGNTIYF
TGTGCCAGTAGTATTGGACAGGGAAGCTCTGGAAACACCATATATTTT
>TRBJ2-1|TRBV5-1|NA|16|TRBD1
CASSRGLGQGENEQFF
TGCGCCAGCAGCCGCGGTCTGGGACAGGGTGAAAATGAGCAGTTCTTC
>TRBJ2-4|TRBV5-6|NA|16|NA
CASSLGGGLAKNIQYF
TGTGCCAGCAGCTTAGGCGGCGGGTTAGCCAAAAACATTCAGTACTTC
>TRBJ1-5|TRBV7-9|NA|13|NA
CASSPSAGVSQHF
TGTGCCAGCAGCCCGTCGGCGGGAGTGTCCCAGCATTTT
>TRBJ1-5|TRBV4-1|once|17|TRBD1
CASSQGATGISNQPQHF
TGCGCCAGCAGCCAAGGCGCGACAGGGATTAGCAATCAGCCCCAGCATTTT
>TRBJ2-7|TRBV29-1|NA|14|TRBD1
CSVELGDRAYEQYF
TGCAGCGTTGAATTAGGCGACAGGGCCTACGAGCAGTACTTC
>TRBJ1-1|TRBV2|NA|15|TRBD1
CASSVRGRVNTEAFF
TGTGCCAGCAGTGTAAGGGGGCGAGTGAACACTGAAGCTTTCTTT
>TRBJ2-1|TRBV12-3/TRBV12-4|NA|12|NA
CASSLVGNEQFF
TGTGCCAGCAGTTTAGTCGGGAATGAGCAGTTCTTC
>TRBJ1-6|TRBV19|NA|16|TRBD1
CASSSRDRGRYSPLHF
TGTGCCAGTAGCTCCCGGGACAGGGGGAGGTATTCACCCCTCCACTTT